The source of this TCR beta chain is a study of blood T cells in healthy people across ages. Donors ranged from roughly 6 to 100 years old and were healthy Caucasians in Russia. This clonotype was detected ten times or more. At one of its ends the junction is not consistent with the germline gene, which may arise from a read error. This CDR3 comprises 13 residues. Per germline, CDR1 LNHNV and CDR2 YYDKDF (reference sequence). The authors ran a second PCR of 7 to 11 cycles using a sample-barcoded 5' primer and a J-beta primer mix. TCRdb itself ran the 5' RACE reads through MiXCR, one entry per CDR3 protein. The profile covers more than 800,000 distinct CDR3 sequences, with roughly 26% appearing a single time and roughly 17% taken by the ten largest.

V gene TRBV15 combines with J gene TRBJ2-7, with D unresolved. The receptor comes from a woman aged 80 or older in good health. Sequencing input: blood. The CDR3 loop reads CATSRELEYEQYF. Here the CDR3 DNA reads TGTGCCACCAGCCGAGAGCTAGAGTACGAGCAGTACTTC.